The rows below give T cell receptor beta chains drawn from one sample of a study of T cell clusters in autoimmune cytopenias. Following a re-call of the multiplex PCR reads, TCRdb has one entry per CDR3 protein and lacks DNA. The sample totals about 15,000 distinct CDR3 sequences; its top ten clones hold roughly 3.6%. These data also featured in a second study, about T cell repertoires in aging, cancer and after chemotherapy.

Sequencing was done on a sample of peripheral blood. The receptors here all came from a human donor in good health. Each CDR3 is given with its conserved first and last residue. Some rows mark clone size as missing; the rest say once, few, many or name a class of expanded clone.

J gene,clone size,V gene,CDR3 protein
TRBJ2-1,medium-sized,TRBV19,CASSIREGYNEQFF
TRBJ2-1,NA,TRBV5-1,CASRAGLANPNEQFF
TRBJ2-1,NA,TRBV19,CASSPGQPANEQFF
TRBJ1-1,NA,TRBV29-1,CSGKGGMNTEAFF
TRBJ2-7,NA,TRBV10-3,CAISRTSGTYEQYF
TRBJ2-2,medium-sized,TRBV29-1,CSVARVSGELFF
TRBJ2-7,NA,TRBV27,CASSFRRDRTYEQYF
TRBJ1-5,NA,TRBV6-5,CASSTGAGVQPQHF
TRBJ2-6,NA,TRBV6-1,CASSEKGKVSF
TRBJ1-1,NA,TRBV6-2/TRBV6-3,CASSYGAGLNTEAFF
TRBJ1-3,NA,TRBV11-3,CASSSRQGSGNTIYF
TRBJ1-5,NA,TRBV19,CASSIVFPSAQPQHF
TRBJ2-7,NA,TRBV6-2/TRBV6-3,CASSPYRWDTYEQYF
TRBJ1-5,NA,TRBV19,CASSTHRGGVQPQHF
TRBJ2-1,NA,TRBV7-6,CASSLNRREGQFF
TRBJ2-2,NA,TRBV12-3/TRBV12-4,CASSFSGELFF
TRBJ2-3,NA,TRBV5-6,CASSFLTSRTDTQYF
TRBJ1-6,NA,TRBV11-1,CASSQVGPNSPLHF